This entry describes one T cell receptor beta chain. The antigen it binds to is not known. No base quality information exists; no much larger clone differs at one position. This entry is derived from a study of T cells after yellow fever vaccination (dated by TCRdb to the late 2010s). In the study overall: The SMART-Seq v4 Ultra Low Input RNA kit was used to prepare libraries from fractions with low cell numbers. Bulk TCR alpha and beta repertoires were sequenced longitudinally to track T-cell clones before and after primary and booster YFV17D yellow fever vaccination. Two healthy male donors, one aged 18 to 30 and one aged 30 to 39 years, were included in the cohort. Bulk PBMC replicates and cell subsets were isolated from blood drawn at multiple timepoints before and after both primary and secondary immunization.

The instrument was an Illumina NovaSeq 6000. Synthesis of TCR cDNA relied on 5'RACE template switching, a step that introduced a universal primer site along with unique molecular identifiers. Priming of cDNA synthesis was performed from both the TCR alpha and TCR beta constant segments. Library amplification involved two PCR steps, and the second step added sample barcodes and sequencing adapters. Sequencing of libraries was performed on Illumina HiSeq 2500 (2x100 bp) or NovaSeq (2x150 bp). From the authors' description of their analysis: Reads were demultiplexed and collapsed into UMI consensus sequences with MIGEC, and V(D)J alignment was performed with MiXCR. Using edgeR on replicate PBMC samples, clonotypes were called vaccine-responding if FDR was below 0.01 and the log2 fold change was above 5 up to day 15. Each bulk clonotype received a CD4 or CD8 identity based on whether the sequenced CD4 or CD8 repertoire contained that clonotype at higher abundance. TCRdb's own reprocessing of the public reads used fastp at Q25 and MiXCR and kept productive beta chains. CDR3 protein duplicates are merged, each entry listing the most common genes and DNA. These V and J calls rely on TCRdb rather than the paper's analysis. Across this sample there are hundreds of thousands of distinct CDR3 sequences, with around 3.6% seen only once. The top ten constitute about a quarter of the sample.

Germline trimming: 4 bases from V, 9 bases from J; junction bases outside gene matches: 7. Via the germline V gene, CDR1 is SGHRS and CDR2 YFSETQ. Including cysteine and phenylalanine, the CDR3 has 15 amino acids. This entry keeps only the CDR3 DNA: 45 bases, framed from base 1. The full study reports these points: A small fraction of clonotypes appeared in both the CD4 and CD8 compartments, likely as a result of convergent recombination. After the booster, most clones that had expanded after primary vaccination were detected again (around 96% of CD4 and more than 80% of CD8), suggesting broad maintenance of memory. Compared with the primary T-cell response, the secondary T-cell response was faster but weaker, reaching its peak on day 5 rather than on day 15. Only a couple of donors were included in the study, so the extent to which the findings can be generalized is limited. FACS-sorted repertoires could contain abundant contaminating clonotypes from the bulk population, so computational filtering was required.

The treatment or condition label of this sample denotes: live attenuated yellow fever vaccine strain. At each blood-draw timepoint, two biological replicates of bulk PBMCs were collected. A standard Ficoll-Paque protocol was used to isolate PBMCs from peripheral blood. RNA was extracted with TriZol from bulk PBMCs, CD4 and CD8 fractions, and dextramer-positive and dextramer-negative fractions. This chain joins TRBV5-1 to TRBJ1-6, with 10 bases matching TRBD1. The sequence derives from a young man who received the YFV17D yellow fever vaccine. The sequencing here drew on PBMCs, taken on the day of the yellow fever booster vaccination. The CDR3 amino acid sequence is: CASSLGTGVSSPLHF. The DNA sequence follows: TGCGCCAGCAGCCTGGGGACAGGGGTTAGTTCACCCCTCCACTTT.